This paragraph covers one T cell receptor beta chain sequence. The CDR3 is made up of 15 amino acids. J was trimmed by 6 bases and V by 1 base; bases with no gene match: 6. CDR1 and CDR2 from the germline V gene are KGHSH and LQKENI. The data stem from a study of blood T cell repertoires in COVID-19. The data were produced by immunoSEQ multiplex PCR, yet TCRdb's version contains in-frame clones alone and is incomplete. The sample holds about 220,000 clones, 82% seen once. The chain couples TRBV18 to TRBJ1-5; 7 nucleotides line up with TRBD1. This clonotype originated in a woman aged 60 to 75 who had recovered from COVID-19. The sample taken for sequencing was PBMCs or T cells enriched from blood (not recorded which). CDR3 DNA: TGTGCCAGCTCACCACAGGGGGCGGTGGGTCAGCCCCAGCATTTT. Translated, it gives CASSPQGAVGQPQHF.